Listed below are T cell receptor beta chains from one sample, sequenced in a study of blood T cell repertoires in COVID-19. Produced via immunoSEQ multiplex PCR; TCRdb's table is partial and in-frame only. The sample has tens of thousands of clones; approximately 79% are singletons. The sequenced material came from peripheral blood. Every receptor here comes from a woman of 80 years or more with acute or convalescent COVID-19. Each CDR3 is given with its conserved first and last residue.

TRBJ1-4 15 TRBV25-1 CASSVGGQGYEKLFF
TRBJ2-7 16 TRBV27 CASSSGLGSWSYEQYF
TRBJ2-5 13 TRBV18 CASSPAGEETQYF
TRBJ1-5 14 TRBV30 CAWRGTGGNQPQHF
TRBJ2-1 19 TRBV6-6 CASSPQIAGGVSPYNEQFF
TRBJ2-7 14 TRBV6-6 CASIGTPPDYEQYF
TRBJ2-5 13 TRBV30 CAWSMGLAETQYF
TRBJ2-7 15 TRBV5-1 CASSLEQGGPYEQYF
TRBJ1-5 13 TRBV19 CASRNQGWQPQHF
TRBJ2-3 11 TRBV29-1 CSAGRVDTQYF
TRBJ2-5 13 TRBV5-1 CASSALEEETQYF